One sample yielded the 24 T cell receptor beta chains listed below, sequenced in a study of CD4 T cell repertoires in COVID-19. Assay used: immunoSEQ multiplex PCR; TCRdb lists only in-frame clones, some missing. The sample includes more than 65,000 clones, roughly 85% of them seen just once. Specimen: CD4+ T cells from peripheral blood, collected after recovery from COVID-19. All receptors come from a human donor who had COVID-19.

This clone came up a few times. The rearrangement links TRBV6-5 to TRBJ2-3; 10 nucleotides match TRBD2. The CDR3 length is 15 residues. The V gene end was trimmed by 4 bases and the J gene end by 1 base; junction bases not matched to a gene: 2. The germline V gene has CDR1 MNHEY and CDR2 SVGAGI. This CDR3 reads CASSFGLAGTDTQYF. CDR3 coding DNA: TGTGCCAGCAGTTTTGGACTAGCGGGCACAGATACGCAGTATTTT.

This clone has only a few counts. V gene TRBV5-1 combines with J gene TRBJ2-5; the D is unclear. This CDR3 spans 12 amino acids. Trimming removed 2 bases at V and 4 bases at J, with 6 bases between. CDR1 is SGHRS and CDR2 is YFSETQ in the germline V gene. The CDR3 protein is CASSFSGETQYF. CDR3 DNA sequence: TGCGCCAGCAGCTTTAGTGGAGAGACCCAGTACTTC. The full variable domain, completed using reference TRBV5-1 and TRBJ2-5, is KAGVTQTPRYLIKTRGQQVTLSCSPISGHRSVSWYQQTPGQGLQFLFEYFSETQRNKGNFPGRFSGRQFSNSRSEMNVSTLELGDSALYLCASSFSGETQYFGPGTRLLVL.

This chain uses TRBV5-4 with TRBJ1-2; D call uncertain. Germline V gene lookup returns CDR1 SGHNT and CDR2 YYREEE (reference sequence). There are 15 residues in the CDR3. Trimming stripped 5 bases from V and 4 bases from J, with 18 bases between. CDR3 coding DNA: TGTGCCAGCAGATCATCAGGCCCCGCAGTCTATGGCTACACCTTC. This translates into CASRSSGPAVYGYTF.

V usage is TRBV19 and J usage is TRBJ2-1; 7 bases line up with TRBD2. V dropped 3 bases and J dropped 9; count of bases not matched to a gene: 14. The CDR3 is 16 residues long. From germline, CDR1 is LNHDA and CDR2 SQIVND (reference sequence). Written as DNA, the CDR3 is TGTGCCAGTAGTATTAGTGGGAGGGCCGGGAGGACTGAGCAGTTCTTC. This codes for CASSISGRAGRTEQFF. Combining the CDR3 with reference TRBV19 and TRBJ2-1 gives the whole variable domain DGGITQSPKYLFRKEGQNVTLSCEQNLNHDAMYWYRQDPGQGLRLIYYSQIVNDFQKGDIAEGYSVSREKKESFPLTVTSAQKNPTAFYLCASSISGRAGRTEQFFGPGTRLTVL.

J is TRBJ2-7 and V is TRBV29-1, with TRBD1 matching over 7 bases. The V and J ends lost 5 bases and 0 bases, in that order; junction bases with no gene match: 4. The CDR3 is made up of 13 amino acids. Germline V CDR1 and CDR2: SQVTM, ANQGSEA. The CDR3 loop is CSVLWDSSYEQYF. CDR3 nucleotide sequence: TGCAGCGTTCTATGGGACAGCTCCTACGAGCAGTACTTC.

This clone was seen a few times. V usage is TRBV6-5 and J usage is TRBJ2-1; D unresolved. The CDR3 has 12 residues. The germline gives CDR1 MNHEY, CDR2 SVGAGI. V lost 6 bases to trimming and J lost 4 bases, with 7 bases between them. CDR3 protein: CASSLLYNEQFF. The CDR3 DNA is TGTGCCAGCAGCCTTCTATACAATGAGCAGTTCTTC.

The chain is built from TRBV29-1 and TRBJ1-3; no reliable D call. This CDR3 contains 12 residues. In germline, CDR1 is SQVTM, CDR2 ANQGSEA. V was clipped by 3 bases and J by 2 bases, with 5 bases between them. CDR3 nucleotide sequence: TGCAGCGTTGACCTTCCTGGAAACACCATATATTTT. It translates to CSVDLPGNTIYF.

This chain joins TRBV11-2 and TRBJ2-1; no definite D call. The CDR3 covers 14 residues. V was shortened by 2 bases and J by 6 bases, with 11 bases between the two germline ends. Germline-derived CDR1 and CDR2 are SGHAT and FQNNGV. CDR3 nucleotide sequence: TGTGCCAGCAGCTTACCAGGTTCGTCCAATGAGCAGTTCTTC. Amino acids: CASSLPGSSNEQFF.

The rearrangement links TRBV14 to TRBJ2-7, with D unclear. The V end lost 4 bases, the J end lost 6 bases, and 16 bases lay between the germline ends. The CDR3 is 14 residues long. CDR1 is SGHDN and CDR2 is FVKESK in the germline V gene. The chain's CDR3 is CASSLALAFAEQYF. The CDR3 DNA reads as TGTGCCAGCAGCCTGGCCCTCGCCTTCGCCGAGCAGTACTTC.

The V call is TRBV10-3, the J call TRBJ2-3; 7 bases are a match to TRBD2. The CDR3 contains 15 residues. V was clipped by 5 bases and J by 5 bases; unmatched bases: 10. In germline, CDR1 is ENHRY, CDR2 SYGVKD. CDR3 sequence: CAISLGGGIRDTQYF. CDR3 sequence (DNA): TGTGCCATCAGTCTTGGGGGGGGGATTAGAGATACGCAGTATTTT.

V usage is TRBV5-1 and J usage is TRBJ2-7; D is undetermined. Trimming stripped 3 bases from V and 1 base from J, with 14 bases between. Germline CDR1 reads SGHRS; CDR2 reads YFSETQ. This CDR3 comprises 15 residues. CDR3 in amino acids: CASSSGDGLSYEQYF. CDR3 nucleotides: TGCGCCAGCAGCTCGGGTGATGGGTTATCCTACGAGCAGTACTTC.

This clone was found once. This sequence joins TRBV20-1 and TRBJ2-7; D ambiguous. Germline CDR1 and CDR2: DFQATT and SNEGSKA (reference sequence). Trimming removed 1 base from V and 6 bases from J, with 7 bases in between. The CDR3 contains 11 residues. CDR3 loop: CSARAGPEQYF. The CDR3 DNA reads as TGCAGTGCTAGAGCCGGGCCCGAGCAGTACTTC.

This clone was seen a few times. The chain uses TRBV6-5 and TRBJ2-7, with TRBD1 identical over 7 bases. This CDR3 is 15 amino acids long. The germline V gene encodes CDR1 MNHEY and CDR2 SVGAGI. V was clipped by 6 bases and J by 1 base; unmatched bases: 9. CDR3 sequence: CASRARTGLSYEQYF. The CDR3 DNA follows: TGTGCCAGCAGGGCCAGGACAGGACTGTCCTACGAGCAGTACTTC.

The V and J genes are TRBV12-3 or TRBV12-4 and TRBJ2-2; maybe TRBD1 (6 bases). Trimming took 8 bases from V and 4 from J, leaving 11 bases between them. The CDR3 length is 13 residues. In DNA form, the CDR3 reads TGTGCCAGCCGTCAGGACAGCACCGGGGAGCTGTTTTTT. Its translation: CASRQDSTGELFF.

The chain is built from TRBV7-8 and TRBJ2-3; D is uncertain. Deletions cut 3 bases from V and 0 bases from J, with 10 bases between. The germline V gene encodes CDR1 SGHVS and CDR2 FQNEAQ. The CDR3 has 15 residues. The CDR3 sequence: CASSFSSLSTDTQYF. The CDR3 DNA sequence: TGTGCCAGCAGCTTTTCTTCGCTAAGCACAGATACGCAGTATTTT.

V and J are TRBV5-1 and TRBJ2-3, with 9 bases aligning to TRBD1. Germline CDR1 reads SGHRS; CDR2 reads YFSETQ. The CDR3 totals 16 residues. V was pared by 0 bases and J by 4 bases, with 6 bases of the junction left unmatched. The CDR3 DNA reads TGCGCCAGCAGCTTGGAAAGGACAGGGGTATCAGATACGCAGTATTTT. It encodes CASSLERTGVSDTQYF.

This sequence joins TRBV13 and TRBJ2-7, with TRBD1 as a possible D gene (5 bases). Deletions cut 5 bases from V and 3 bases from J, with 17 bases between. Germline V gene data show CDR1 as PRHDT and CDR2 as FYEKMQ (reference sequence). This CDR3 spans 15 amino acids. The CDR3 DNA reads TGTGCCAGCAGCAAAAAACAGGCCCTACTCTACGAGCAGTACTTC. Its protein product is CASSKKQALLYEQYF.

V usage is TRBV6-1 and J usage is TRBJ2-7; no firm D call. The CDR3 spans 14 residues. V was clipped by 3 bases and J by 7 bases, with 16 bases between them. The V gene's germline CDR1 is MNHNS and CDR2 SASEGT. The chain's CDR3 is CASSDGDGIREQYF. The CDR3 DNA follows: TGTGCCAGCAGTGACGGCGATGGGATAAGGGAGCAGTACTTC.

The V gene is TRBV28, the J gene TRBJ2-1, with unresolved D. Germline values: CDR1 MDHEN, CDR2 SYDVKM. The V end lost 5 bases, the J end lost 10 bases, and 9 bases lay between the germline ends. The CDR3 totals 11 residues. The CDR3 here is CASSGPSEQFF. For the CDR3, the DNA is TGTGCCAGCAGTGGTCCCTCGGAGCAGTTCTTC.

The chain recombines TRBV18 with TRBJ1-2; TRBD1 aligns across 7 bases. The CDR3 extends over 13 amino acids. Germline lookup yields CDR1 KGHSH and CDR2 LQKENI. V gave up 3 bases and J gave up 6 bases; unmatched junction bases: 4. CDR3 region: CASSPQGENGYTF. The CDR3 bases are TGTGCCAGCTCACCCCAGGGGGAAAATGGCTACACCTTC.

The V gene is TRBV2, the J gene TRBJ2-1; D is possibly TRBD2 (6 bases). The CDR3 spans 13 residues. Germline V gene sequence: CDR1 SNHLY, CDR2 FYNNEI. Trimming cost V 11 bases and J 1 base, with 12 bases left between them. Here the CDR3 reads CAGIGRSYNEQFF. The CDR3 DNA is TGTGCCGGAATCGGGAGATCCTACAATGAGCAGTTCTTC.

V gene TRBV24-1 combines with J gene TRBJ2-3; TRBD1 matches at 10 bases. Losses at the gene ends were 3 bases for V and 1 base for J; bases not matched to a gene: 6. CDR1 KGHDR and CDR2 SFDVKD come from the germline V gene. The CDR3 spans 17 residues. This CDR3 reads CATSDRSGTGGTDTQYF. CDR3 coding DNA: TGTGCCACCAGTGATCGATCCGGGACAGGGGGCACAGATACGCAGTATTTT.

This chain links TRBV20-1 with TRBJ1-6, with 9 bases that match TRBD1. Germline V lookup: CDR1 DFQATT, CDR2 SNEGSKA (reference sequence). V lost 3 bases to trimming and J lost 9 bases; unmatched junction nucleotides: 12. This CDR3 is 16 amino acids long. The CDR3 is CSASWGGQGGGSPLHF. CDR3 sequence (DNA): TGCAGTGCTAGTTGGGGGGGACAGGGTGGCGGTTCACCCCTCCACTTT.

By share, this clone ranks as medium-sized (0.01 to 0.1%). The J gene is TRBJ1-2, the V gene TRBV20-1; tentatively, D is TRBD1 (6 bases). The CDR3 is made up of 15 amino acids. Germline lookup yields CDR1 DFQATT and CDR2 SNEGSKA (reference sequence). V gave up 3 bases and J gave up 8 bases, with 22 bases separating them. The DNA of the CDR3 is TGCAGTGCTAGTAAGAGTTCAGGGGCCGCGGGAGGCTACACCTTC. Residues: CSASKSSGAAGGYTF.